The rows below give T cell receptor beta chains drawn from one sample of a study of cytomegalovirus exposure and HLA in healthy donors. Clones were sequenced by immunoSEQ multiplex PCR, and TCRdb holds only the in-frame ones, with some missing. The table has 95,000 or so clones, roughly 79% seen once. The sequencing sample was made of PBMCs. All receptors derive from a woman between 65 and 79 years old in good health and CMV-seropositive. Each CDR3 is given with its conserved first and last residue. D genes are given only for firm matches. Size is stated for part of the rows, as once, few or many counts, or as a class when the clone is expanded.

CDR3 DNA: TGTGCCAGCAGTCCCCTTCCAGCGAGCACCGGGGAGCTGTTTTTT
CDR3 protein: CASSPLPASTGELFF
V gene: TRBV7-9
J gene: TRBJ2-2
clone size: .
D gene: .

CDR3 DNA: TGTGCCAGCAGCGGGACAGGGGGGTCTGAAGCTTTCTTT
CDR3 protein: CASSGTGGSEAFF
V gene: TRBV5-4
J gene: TRBJ1-1
clone size: .
D gene: TRBD1

CDR3 DNA: TGTGCCAGCAGGGTCGCGGGTTATGGCGGAGGCTACACCTTC
CDR3 protein: CASRVAGYGGGYTF
V gene: TRBV28
J gene: TRBJ1-2
clone size: .
D gene: .

CDR3 DNA: TGTGCCACCAGCAGAGATCGCCTGGGGACTAGCGGGAGTATGACCAAAAACATTCAGTACTTC
CDR3 protein: CATSRDRLGTSGSMTKNIQYF
V gene: TRBV15
J gene: TRBJ2-4
clone size: .
D gene: TRBD2

CDR3 DNA: TGTGCCAGCAGCTTAGTTGGGGACAGGGGTCAGTACTTC
CDR3 protein: CASSLVGDRGQYF
V gene: TRBV7-9
J gene: TRBJ2-4
clone size: .
D gene: TRBD1

CDR3 DNA: TGTGCCATCAGTGACTCCGCAGGGGGCACGGGAGAGCAGTACTTC
CDR3 protein: CAISDSAGGTGEQYF
V gene: TRBV10-3
J gene: TRBJ2-7
clone size: .
D gene: TRBD1

CDR3 DNA: TGTGCCAGCAGCCCACCGGGACAGGGGAGAGAAAAACTGTTTTTT
CDR3 protein: CASSPPGQGREKLFF
V gene: TRBV7-6
J gene: TRBJ1-4
clone size: .
D gene: TRBD1

CDR3 DNA: TGTGCCAGCAGCCAAGGACAACCCAGATCCTACGAGCAGTACTTC
CDR3 protein: CASSQGQPRSYEQYF
V gene: TRBV5-5
J gene: TRBJ2-7
clone size: few
D gene: .

CDR3 DNA: TGTGCCAGCAGTTTATTGGGGGGAGGGGGCACAGATACGCAGTATTTT
CDR3 protein: CASSLLGGGGTDTQYF
V gene: TRBV28
J gene: TRBJ2-3
clone size: .
D gene: TRBD2

CDR3 DNA: TGTGCCAGCAGTCCATTGCGAGCCGTCGGTCAGCCCCAGCATTTT
CDR3 protein: CASSPLRAVGQPQHF
V gene: TRBV28
J gene: TRBJ1-5
clone size: .
D gene: .

CDR3 DNA: TGTGCCAGCAGCTTCAGTACAGGGTGGGAGACCCAGTACTTC
CDR3 protein: CASSFSTGWETQYF
V gene: TRBV7-9
J gene: TRBJ2-5
clone size: .
D gene: .

CDR3 DNA: TGTGCCAGCAGCTCCCGAGGGAGGAGACGGGCTTTCTTT
CDR3 protein: CASSSRGRRRAFF
V gene: TRBV7-9
J gene: TRBJ1-1
clone size: few
D gene: .

CDR3 DNA: TGTGCCAGCAGCGAATTAGCGGGATTAACCTACAATGAGCAGTTCTTC
CDR3 protein: CASSELAGLTYNEQFF
V gene: TRBV5-4
J gene: TRBJ2-1
clone size: .
D gene: TRBD2

CDR3 DNA: TGCGCCAGCAGCGGCGCGGGGTCAGATACGCAGTATTTT
CDR3 protein: CASSGAGSDTQYF
V gene: TRBV5-1
J gene: TRBJ2-3
clone size: .
D gene: .

CDR3 DNA: TGCAGCGTTGAATTACTAGCGGGAAGTAGGTCCTACGAGCAGTACTTC
CDR3 protein: CSVELLAGSRSYEQYF
V gene: TRBV29-1
J gene: TRBJ2-7
clone size: .
D gene: TRBD2

CDR3 DNA: TGTGCCAGCAGCCTGGGGACTAGCGGGAGTAGGCAGTATTTT
CDR3 protein: CASSLGTSGSRQYF
V gene: TRBV5-6
J gene: TRBJ2-3
clone size: once
D gene: TRBD2

CDR3 DNA: TGTGCCAGCAGCGTTGGACAGGGTGGTTGGGAAAAACTGTTTTTT
CDR3 protein: CASSVGQGGWEKLFF
V gene: TRBV9
J gene: TRBJ1-4
clone size: .
D gene: TRBD1

CDR3 DNA: TGTGCCAGCAGTTTGGTGGCACCGTCCTATGGCTACACCTTC
CDR3 protein: CASSLVAPSYGYTF
V gene: TRBV28
J gene: TRBJ1-2
clone size: .
D gene: .

CDR3 DNA: TGCGCCAGCAGAGAGGGGGGGTCCTCGAACACCGGGGAGCTGTTTTTT
CDR3 protein: CASREGGSSNTGELFF
V gene: TRBV10-1
J gene: TRBJ2-2
clone size: .
D gene: .

CDR3 DNA: TGTGCCAGCAGTGAATTCAAGGGACTAGCGAGCTACGAGCAGTACTTC
CDR3 protein: CASSEFKGLASYEQYF
V gene: TRBV2
J gene: TRBJ2-7
clone size: .
D gene: TRBD2

CDR3 DNA: TGTGCCAGCAGTTCCCAACCTGGCTCGAGGTACGAGCAGTACTTC
CDR3 protein: CASSSQPGSRYEQYF
V gene: TRBV27
J gene: TRBJ2-7
clone size: .
D gene: .

CDR3 DNA: TGTGCCAGCAGCCTAGGGACTAGCGGCGGCACAGATACGCAGTATTTT
CDR3 protein: CASSLGTSGGTDTQYF
V gene: TRBV7-2
J gene: TRBJ2-3
clone size: .
D gene: TRBD2

CDR3 DNA: TGTGCTAGTGGTTTGGTAATGGGGGGCACTGAAGCTTTCTTT
CDR3 protein: CASGLVMGGTEAFF
V gene: TRBV12-5
J gene: TRBJ1-1
clone size: few
D gene: .

CDR3 DNA: TGTGCTAGCAGCCCCCAGGGACAGGGAAAGACCCAGTACTTC
CDR3 protein: CASSPQGQGKTQYF
V gene: TRBV7-7
J gene: TRBJ2-5
clone size: once
D gene: TRBD1

CDR3 DNA: TGTGCCAGTAACAGGGAAAGCGAAGCTTTCTTT
CDR3 protein: CASNRESEAFF
V gene: TRBV6-5
J gene: TRBJ1-1
clone size: .
D gene: .